These 18 T cell receptor beta chains were sequenced from one sample in a study of cytomegalovirus exposure and HLA in healthy donors. PCR amplification relied on 60 Vbeta primers (plus 13 Jbeta primers). The repertoire was sequenced with immunoSEQ multiplex PCR; TCRdb's copy has only in-frame clones and lacks some. The sample includes tens of thousands of clones, 72% seen only once; the top ten take about 22%. The sequencing sample was made of PBMCs. All receptors come from a woman between 45 and 65 years old in good health and CMV-seropositive.

The chain combines TRBV30 with TRBJ2-5; TRBD1 might be the D (6 bases). The CDR3 length is 13 residues. CDR1 is GTSNPN and CDR2 is SVGIG in the germline V gene (reference sequence). The V end lost 3 bases, the J end lost 2 bases, and 10 bases lay between the germline ends. The CDR3 sequence is CAWRKRGQETQYF. DNA of the CDR3: TGTGCCTGGAGGAAGAGGGGGCAAGAGACCCAGTACTTC.

This clone has a handful of counts. The rearrangement joins TRBV5-6 to TRBJ1-1; TRBD1 aligns across 9 bases. Germline CDR1 and CDR2: SGHDT and YYEEEE. The J segment lost 4 bases and the V segment lost 4 bases, leaving 8 bases of the junction unmatched. This CDR3 has 15 residues. Here the CDR3 reads CASSLEDRGATEAFF. CDR3 bases: TGTGCCAGCAGCCTGGAAGACAGGGGGGCCACTGAAGCTTTCTTT.

This clone was detected only a few times. The chain has TRBV5-1 and TRBJ2-7, with 13 positions matching TRBD2. The CDR3 has 15 residues. V lost 4 bases to trimming and J lost 7 bases; unmatched junction nucleotides: 8. Germline V gene sequence: CDR1 SGHRS, CDR2 YFSETQ. The chain's CDR3 is CASSPLAGGPGEQYF. DNA for the CDR3: TGCGCCAGCAGCCCACTAGCGGGGGGGCCTGGGGAGCAGTACTTC.

The chain recombines TRBV27 with TRBJ1-1; D perhaps matches TRBD1 (6 bases). The CDR3 loop spans 14 amino acids. Germline-derived CDR1 and CDR2 are MNHEY and SMNVEV (reference sequence). V shed 5 bases and J shed 1 base, with 11 bases lying between them. This CDR3 reads CASSLDRPNTEAFF. DNA for the CDR3: TGTGCCAGCAGTCTAGACAGGCCGAACACTGAAGCTTTCTTT.

J is TRBJ1-5 and V is TRBV19; perhaps TRBD1 as D (6 bases). V lost 3 bases, J lost 7 bases, and 13 bases lay in between. The CDR3 is 14 amino acids. In germline, CDR1 is LNHDA, CDR2 SQIVND (reference sequence). The CDR3 bases are TGTGCCAGTAGTATTGGAGACAGGATCCAGCCCCAGCATTTT. Translating it yields CASSIGDRIQPQHF.

The gene calls are TRBV28 and TRBJ2-7; 7 bases match TRBD1. J was trimmed by 0 bases and V by 6 bases; bases with no gene match: 11. The CDR3 is 16 residues long. CDR1 and CDR2 (germline): MDHEN, SYDVKM. Written as DNA, the CDR3 is TGTGCCAGCAGCGCCCATAACAGGGGTGTCTCCTACGAGCAGTACTTC. Its protein is CASSAHNRGVSYEQYF.

This clone was observed once. Mismatch with germline at one junction end may stem from a read error. This chain uses TRBV5-1 with TRBJ1-1; unclear D gene. The CDR3 is made up of 15 amino acids. The V gene's germline CDR1 is SGHRS and CDR2 YFSETQ. Here the CDR3 reads CATSLGWEGGTEAFF. DNA for the CDR3: TGCGCCACCAGCTTGGGTTGGGAAGGAGGTACTGAAGCTTTCTTT.

This chain uses TRBV10-3 with TRBJ2-5, with TRBD2 identical over 7 bases. The J call is in doubt because the DNA end fits TRBJ2-7 better. CDR1 and CDR2 (germline): ENHRY, SYGVKD. The CDR3 extends over 15 amino acids. DNA of the CDR3: TGTGCCATCAAATCTAGCGGTCCCAGCTCCTACGAGCAGTACTTC. It encodes CAIKSSGPSSYEQYF.

This clone was counted a few times. The CDR3 nucleotides are TGCGCCACCCGAGAGAGTCAAGAGACCCAGTACTTC. It specifies CATRESQETQYF. This rearrangement joins TRBV5-1 to TRBJ2-5; D is uncertain. CDR1 SGHRS and CDR2 YFSETQ come from the germline V gene. Between the trimmed V and J ends, which lost 9 bases and 2 bases, there was a span of 11 bases. This CDR3 is built from 12 residues.

This clone appeared a few times. This chain joins TRBV4-1 and TRBJ1-1, with D possibly TRBD1 on 5 matching bases. V was pared by 2 bases and J by 1 base, with 5 bases between. The germline V gene has CDR1 MGHRA and CDR2 YSYEKL. This CDR3 region has 13 residues. The CDR3 DNA reads as TGCGCCAGCAGCCAAACAGGGAACACTGAAGCTTTCTTT. This sequence encodes CASSQTGNTEAFF.

The gene calls are TRBV28 and TRBJ1-4, with D perhaps matching TRBD1 (6 bases). Between the trimmed V and J ends, which lost 6 bases and 11 bases, there was a span of 16 bases. Per the germline V gene, CDR1 is MDHEN and CDR2 is SYDVKM. CDR3 length: 13 residues. CDR3 coding DNA: TGTGCCAGCAGCTCGGGGGGGGCAAGGAAACTGTTTTTT. This codes for CASSSGGARKLFF.

This chain links TRBV2 with TRBJ1-4; 9 bases fit TRBD1. Germline CDR1 SNHLY, CDR2 FYNNEI. CDR3 length: 12 amino acids. V shed 8 bases, J shed 8 bases, and the junction held 3 bases outside the gene matches. The CDR3 is CASRTGVEKLFF. The CDR3 nucleotides read TGTGCCAGCCGGACAGGGGTAGAAAAACTGTTTTTT.

Within the sample, this clone is medium-sized. The chain joins TRBV27 to TRBJ2-3, with D possibly TRBD2 on 5 matching bases. There are 15 residues in the CDR3. Germline V gives CDR1 MNHEY, CDR2 SMNVEV (reference sequence). V shed 3 bases and J shed 2 bases, with 12 bases lying between them. The CDR3 protein is CASSFRGLYTDTQYF. The CDR3 region has the DNA TGTGCCAGCAGTTTTCGAGGACTCTACACAGATACGCAGTATTTT.

The chain is built from TRBV5-8 and TRBJ2-1; 7 bases agree with TRBD1. Losses at the gene ends were 3 bases for V and 3 bases for J; bases not matched to a gene: 3. The CDR3 has 14 amino acids. Germline V lookup: CDR1 SGHTS, CDR2 YDEGEE. The CDR3 sequence is CASSSGQNYNEQFF. CDR3 in DNA: TGTGCCAGCAGCTCGGGACAGAACTACAATGAGCAGTTCTTC.

V and J are TRBV28 and TRBJ1-5; possibly TRBD1 for D (6 bases). Trimming stripped 5 bases from V and 0 bases from J, with 11 bases between. This CDR3 contains 15 residues. Germline V lookup: CDR1 MDHEN, CDR2 SYDVKM. CDR3 protein: CASSTQGYSNQPQHF. In DNA form, the CDR3 reads TGTGCCAGCAGTACACAGGGTTATAGCAATCAGCCCCAGCATTTT.

The chain joins TRBV19 to TRBJ2-7; TRBD1 might be the D (6 bases). The CDR3 has 11 residues. Between the trimmed V and J ends, which lost 3 bases and 7 bases, there was a span of 7 bases. Germline V CDR1 and CDR2: LNHDA, SQIVND (reference sequence). CDR3 amino acids: CASSIRGEQYF. The CDR3 coding sequence is TGTGCCAGTAGTATCAGGGGAGAGCAGTACTTC.

The V and J genes are TRBV4-2 and TRBJ1-4; possible D gene TRBD1, 5 bases. V lost 0 bases to trimming and J lost 5 bases, with 10 bases between them. Germline values: CDR1 LGHNA, CDR2 YNFKEQ. The CDR3 has 15 amino acids. The CDR3 DNA reads TGTGCCAGCAGCCAAGATGGGGCGGGAAATGAAAAACTGTTTTTT. As protein: CASSQDGAGNEKLFF.

The chain uses TRBV7-2 and TRBJ2-1; weak D call: TRBD1 (5 bases). Germline CDR1 and CDR2: SGHTA and FQGNSA. The CDR3 runs to 15 residues. V was shortened by 5 bases and J by 1 base, with 12 bases between the two germline ends. The CDR3 nucleotides read TGTGCCAGCAGCCAGGGATCAGGTTCCTACAATGAGCAGTTCTTC. It translates to CASSQGSGSYNEQFF.